Presented here are 21 T cell receptor beta chains from one specimen sequenced in a study of beta chain features in type 1 diabetes. Every isolated RNA sample was fully reverse transcribed, so sequencing captured expressed TCRB transcripts. Repertoires were generated with immunoSEQ multiplex PCR, while TCRdb's copy carries only in-frame clones and drops some. The sample records hundreds of thousands of clones, roughly a sixth being singletons. Sequencing was carried out using naive CD4+ T cells from blood. The source of these receptors is a man between 18 and 35 years old in good health.

The chain couples TRBV6-5 to TRBJ2-7; the match to TRBD1 covers 9 bases. Germline V gives CDR1 MNHEY, CDR2 SVGAGI. V was pared by 5 bases and J by 3 bases, with 2 bases of the junction left unmatched. The CDR3 contains 13 residues. The CDR3 reads CASSRQGVYEQYF. CDR3 DNA: TGTGCCAGCAGTCGACAGGGGGTCTACGAGCAGTACTTC.

This clone has a handful of counts. J is TRBJ1-1 and V is TRBV29-1; D unresolved. The germline CDR1 and CDR2 sequences are SQVTM and ANQGSEA. The CDR3 loop spans 15 amino acids. The V and J ends lost 1 base and 0 bases respectively, with 12 bases between them. CDR3 in amino acids: CSVEGQLSMNTEAFF. The CDR3 DNA follows: TGCAGCGTTGAAGGGCAACTCTCGATGAACACTGAAGCTTTCTTT. Using reference TRBV29-1 and TRBJ1-1 for the parts outside the CDR3, the full variable domain is SAVISQKPSRDICQRGTSLTIQCQVDSQVTMMFWYRQQPGQSLTLIATANQGSEATYESGFVIDKFPISRPNLTFSTLTVSNMSPEDSSIYLCSVEGQLSMNTEAFFGQGTRLTVV.

This clone came up a few times. Other nucleotide sequences in the sample specify the same CDR3. The J gene is TRBJ2-3, the V gene TRBV5-1; 8 nucleotides align to TRBD2. The V gene's germline CDR1 is SGHRS and CDR2 YFSETQ. The CDR3 is made up of 15 amino acids. V gave up 1 base and J gave up 1 base; unmatched junction bases: 2. The DNA of the CDR3 is TGCGCCAGCAGCTTGCCCGGGGGGGGCACAGATACGCAGTATTTT. This encodes CASSLPGGGTDTQYF. Together with reference TRBV5-1 and TRBJ2-3, the CDR3 gives the full variable domain: KAGVTQTPRYLIKTRGQQVTLSCSPISGHRSVSWYQQTPGQGLQFLFEYFSETQRNKGNFPGRFSGRQFSNSRSEMNVSTLELGDSALYLCASSLPGGGTDTQYFGPGTRLTVL.

With respect to this clone: This may stem from a read error, because a much larger clone lies one nucleotide away. The V call is TRBV27, the J call TRBJ2-3; D gene unclear. The CDR3 extends over 12 amino acids. Trimming cost V 4 bases and J 1 base, with 3 bases left between them. Looked up from germline, CDR1 is MNHEY and CDR2 is SMNVEV (reference sequence). The CDR3 DNA is TGTGCCAGCAGTTCCGGCACAGATACGCAGTATTTT. It is translated as CASSSGTDTQYF.

The chain couples TRBV29-1 to TRBJ2-7, with 11 nucleotides matching TRBD1. The CDR3 totals 15 residues. The germline V gene has CDR1 SQVTM and CDR2 ANQGSEA. The trim removed 2 bases at V and 2 bases at J, leaving 5 bases unmatched. The CDR3 DNA is TGCAGCGTTGAAAAGGGACAGGGGGTCGCCTACGAGCAGTACTTC. Translation: CSVEKGQGVAYEQYF.

V and J are TRBV18 and TRBJ1-5; no firm D call. Germline V gene lookup returns CDR1 KGHSH and CDR2 LQKENI. This CDR3 contains 14 residues. The V end lost 3 bases, the J end lost 7 bases, and 13 bases lay between the germline ends. CDR3 nucleotides: TGTGCCAGCTCACCGGCGGCGATGGGGCAGCCCCAGCATTTT. The encoded protein is CASSPAAMGQPQHF. The full variable domain, in which reference TRBV18 and TRBJ1-5 provide the parts outside the CDR3, is NAGVMQNPRHLVRRRGQEARLRCSPMKGHSHVYWYRQLPEEGLKFMVYLQKENIIDESGMPKERFSAEFPKEGPSILRIQQVVRGDSAAYFCASSPAAMGQPQHFGDGTRLSIL.

This clone was counted only a few times. The chain is built from TRBV18 and TRBJ1-1; no clear D gene. V lost 3 bases to trimming and J lost 3 bases, with 14 bases between them. The CDR3 covers 15 residues. Germline V CDR1 and CDR2: KGHSH, LQKENI. CDR3 residues: CASSPSLRMDTEAFF. The CDR3 nucleotides are TGTGCCAGCTCACCGTCTCTCCGTATGGACACTGAAGCTTTCTTT.

This clone came up a few times. The rearrangement uses TRBV7-2 and TRBJ2-4; 12 bases align to TRBD2. J gave up 3 bases and V 5 bases, and 11 bases lay outside the gene matches. Germline V gene data show CDR1 as SGHTA and CDR2 as FQGNSA. CDR3 length: 18 residues. The CDR3 loop is CASSKTSGRIGDKNIQYF. The CDR3 nucleotides read TGTGCCAGCAGCAAAACTAGCGGGAGGATTGGTGACAAAAACATTCAGTACTTC.

Only a few counts were recorded for this clone. This CDR3 is CASSPQTFSGNTIYF. As DNA, the CDR3 is TGTGCCAGCTCACCACAAACATTCTCTGGAAACACCATATATTTT. The V and J genes are TRBV18 and TRBJ1-3, with D unresolved. Germline CDR1 is KGHSH and CDR2 is LQKENI. The CDR3 loop spans 15 amino acids. With 1 base removed from V and 0 bases from J, the gap between germline ends came to 7 bases.

The chain is built from TRBV7-2 and TRBJ2-7; 7 bases match TRBD1. V shed 5 bases, J shed 0 bases, and the junction held 7 bases outside the gene matches. There are 15 residues in the CDR3. In germline, CDR1 is SGHTA, CDR2 FQGNSA. CDR3 sequence (DNA): TGTGCCAGCAGCCAGGACAGGCGGGTCTCCTACGAGCAGTACTTC. Translated, it gives CASSQDRRVSYEQYF.

This clone was picked up a small number of times. This chain connects TRBV19 to TRBJ2-2; a possible D gene is TRBD1 (6 bases). Germline assignment: CDR1 LNHDA and CDR2 SQIVND (reference sequence). V lost 5 bases, J lost 6 bases, and 13 bases lay in between. The CDR3 loop spans 14 amino acids. The CDR3 spells CASSVHRDAGELFF. In DNA, the CDR3 is TGTGCCAGTAGTGTCCACAGGGACGCCGGGGAGCTGTTTTTT.

V usage is TRBV28 and J usage is TRBJ2-7, with TRBD1 matching over 8 bases. CDR1 is MDHEN and CDR2 is SYDVKM in the germline V gene. The CDR3 has 15 residues. V shed 2 bases and J 2 bases; nucleotides not matched to a gene: 5. The CDR3, as DNA: TGTGCCAGCAGTTTACGGGACAGGCCAACCTACGAGCAGTACTTC. Translation gives CASSLRDRPTYEQYF.

The table lists this clone with a few counts. A read error may produce the germline difference seen at one junction end. This same CDR3 is encoded by further DNA sequences in the sample. The CDR3 reads CSVEGGNTEAFF. The CDR3 DNA follows: TGCAGCGTCGAAGGGGGGAACACTGAAGCTTTCTTT. The V and J genes are TRBV29-1 and TRBJ1-1, with a weak D call TRBD1 (6 bases). Germline V gene data show CDR1 as SQVTM and CDR2 as ANQGSEA. The CDR3 length is 12 residues. Drawing the rest from reference TRBV29-1 and TRBJ1-1, the complete variable domain is SAVISQKPSRDICQRGTSLTIQCQVDSQVTMMFWYRQQPGQSLTLIATANQGSEATYESGFVIDKFPISRPNLTFSTLTVSNMSPEDSSIYLCSVEGGNTEAFFGQGTRLTVV.

In this sample, this clone turned up a few times. This sequence joins TRBV10-3 and TRBJ1-5; D possibly corresponds to TRBD1 (5 bases). Between the trimmed V and J ends, which lost 2 bases and 7 bases, there was a span of 12 bases. CDR1 is ENHRY and CDR2 is SYGVKD in the germline V gene. The CDR3 is 14 amino acids. The DNA of the CDR3 is TGTGCCATCAGTGAGGGTACAGGAACCCAGCCCCAGCATTTT. It codes for CAISEGTGTQPQHF.

This clone occurred a few times. This sequence joins TRBV18 and TRBJ2-7; 7 nucleotides align to TRBD1. The germline V gene has CDR1 KGHSH and CDR2 LQKENI. The CDR3 is 14 residues long. Trimming removed 2 bases from V and 1 base from J; junction bases left unmatched: 2. The CDR3 region is CASSPVGQSYEQYF. For the CDR3, the DNA is TGTGCCAGCTCACCAGTGGGACAGTCCTACGAGCAGTACTTC. Using reference TRBV18 and TRBJ2-7 for the parts outside the CDR3, the full variable domain is NAGVMQNPRHLVRRRGQEARLRCSPMKGHSHVYWYRQLPEEGLKFMVYLQKENIIDESGMPKERFSAEFPKEGPSILRIQQVVRGDSAAYFCASSPVGQSYEQYFGPGTRLTVT.

The J gene is TRBJ2-7, the V gene TRBV4-2; 10 nucleotides line up with TRBD2. V dropped 0 bases and J dropped 0; count of bases not matched to a gene: 14. CDR1 LGHNA and CDR2 YNFKEQ come from the germline V gene. The CDR3 spans 20 residues. The CDR3 DNA sequence: TGTGCCAGCAGCCAAGATCGTGCGGGGACTAGCGACCCGAGCTCCTACGAGCAGTACTTC. Amino acids: CASSQDRAGTSDPSSYEQYF.

CDR3 residues: CASSQSGRGHIYGYTF. CDR3 sequence (DNA): TGCGCCAGCAGTCAATCAGGCAGGGGGCATATATATGGCTACACCTTC. The genes are TRBV23-1 and TRBJ1-2; TRBD1 agrees at 8 bases. TRBV23-1 is labeled an ORF, and its function is uncertain. CDR3 length: 16 amino acids. The junction had 8 bases not matched to a gene; V was cut back by 0 bases and J by 5 bases.

The V gene is TRBV30, the J gene TRBJ1-2, with TRBD1 matching over 12 bases. V was pared by 5 bases and J by 4 bases, with 5 bases of the junction left unmatched. This CDR3 has 14 amino acids. Germline V CDR1 and CDR2: GTSNPN, SVGIG (reference sequence). CDR3 in DNA: TGTGCCTGGTCCGGGACAGGGGGCGGCTATGGCTACACCTTC. It translates to CAWSGTGGGYGYTF.

This clone showed up just a few times. The chain recombines TRBV28 with TRBJ1-1; D unresolved. Deletions cut 7 bases from V and 1 base from J, with 10 bases between. Per germline, CDR1 MDHEN and CDR2 SYDVKM. The CDR3 loop spans 13 amino acids. The CDR3 reads CASIPPRNTEAFF. CDR3 in DNA: TGTGCCAGCATTCCCCCGAGGAACACTGAAGCTTTCTTT. The full variable domain, its missing parts supplied by reference TRBV28 and TRBJ1-1, is DVKVTQSSRYLVKRTGEKVFLECVQDMDHENMFWYRQDPGLGLRLIYFSYDVKMKEKGDIPEGYSVSREKKERFSLILESASTNQTSMYLCASIPPRNTEAFFGQGTRLTVV.

The chain uses TRBV5-1 and TRBJ2-2, with 8 bases matching TRBD1. Trimming took 1 base from V and 7 from J; bases not matched to a gene: 3. Per germline, CDR1 SGHRS and CDR2 YFSETQ. This CDR3 has 14 amino acids. The CDR3 region is CASSLTGGVGELFF. In nucleotides, the CDR3 is TGCGCCAGCAGCTTGACAGGGGGTGTCGGGGAGCTGTTTTTT.

This chain uses TRBV28 with TRBJ1-1, with D possibly TRBD1 on 6 matching bases. Germline CDR1 reads MDHEN; CDR2 reads SYDVKM. The CDR3 has 14 amino acids. Trimming shortened V by 5 bases and J by 2 bases, and 12 bases separated the two germline ends. The CDR3 is CASSGGRTNTEAFF. CDR3 sequence (DNA): TGTGCCAGCAGTGGGGGCAGGACCAACACTGAAGCTTTCTTT.